This TCR beta chain derives from a study of T cells in Graves' hyperthyroidism and ophthalmopathy. This clonotype was seen ten or more times. The antigen is not known. General study findings and limits: Most expanded thyroid clonotypes above 0.001 recurred in blood.

RNA transcripts provided the source from which TCR beta CDR3 regions were amplified. First-round RT-PCR of the TCR CDR3 relied on the HTBI primer set. TCRdb re-called the multiplex PCR reads through MiXCR, storing one row per CDR3 protein. The sample has some 270,000 distinct CDR3 sequences; around 24% are singletons. V dropped 6 bases and J dropped 0 bases, with 20 bases sitting between them. The CDR3 has 17 residues. CDR1 and CDR2 (germline): MGHDK, SYGVNS. Disease duration was under 3 months in the ophthalmopathy patients, who also had a Clinical Activity Score of at least 3 and a NOSPECS grade of at least 4.

The sample consisted of blood. J is TRBJ1-1 and V is TRBV25-1; a weak D match, TRBD1 (6 bases). The TCR was taken from a woman aged 40 to 50 with Graves' ophthalmopathy. The CDR3 DNA sequence: TGTGCCAGCAGGAACACGGGACACAGCTATATGAACACTGAAGCTTTCTTT. Its protein product is CASRNTGHSYMNTEAFF. Supplemented by reference TRBV25-1 and TRBJ1-1, the full variable domain reads EADIYQTPRYLVIGTGKKITLECSQTMGHDKMYWYQQDPGMELHLIHYSYGVNSTEKGDLSSESTVSRIRTEHFPLTLESARPSHTSQYLCASRNTGHSYMNTEAFFGQGTRLTVV.